This T cell receptor beta chain was recorded in a study of T cells in Graves' hyperthyroidism and ophthalmopathy. RNA transcripts yielded amplified TCR beta CDR3 regions. The HTBI primer set served for first-round RT-PCR of the TCR CDR3. Each CDR3 protein gets one entry after TCRdb re-called the multiplex PCR reads with MiXCR. This table holds a few hundred thousand distinct CDR3 sequences, 15% to 19% found once. CDR1 SGHDN and CDR2 FVKESK come from the germline V gene. The CDR3 extends over 15 amino acids. V was clipped by 3 bases and J by 5 bases, with 16 bases between them. The sequence was obtained from a woman aged 18-29 years with Graves' hyperthyroidism that later progressed to Graves' ophthalmopathy. This sequence joins TRBV14 and TRBJ2-5; D may correspond to TRBD1 or TRBD2 (6 bases each). The specimen sequenced was blood. This chain's CDR3 is CASSQGAGEVETQYF. DNA of the CDR3: TGTGCCAGCAGCCAGGGTGCAGGGGAGGTGGAGACCCAGTACTTC.